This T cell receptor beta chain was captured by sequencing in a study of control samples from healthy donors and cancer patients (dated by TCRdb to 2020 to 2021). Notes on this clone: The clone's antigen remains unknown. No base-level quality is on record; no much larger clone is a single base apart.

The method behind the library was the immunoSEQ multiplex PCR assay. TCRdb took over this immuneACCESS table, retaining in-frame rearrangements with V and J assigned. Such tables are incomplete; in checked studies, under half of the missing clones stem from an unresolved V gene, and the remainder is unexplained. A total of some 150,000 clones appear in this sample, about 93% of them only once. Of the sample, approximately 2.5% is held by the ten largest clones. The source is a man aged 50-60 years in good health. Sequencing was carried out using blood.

The DNA sequence follows: TGTGCCAGCAGTTTAACCCGTCGGGGCTACACCTTC. Its coded protein is CASSLTRRGYTF. This sequence uses TRBV28 and TRBJ1-2; no D segment can be confidently identified. In the germline V gene, CDR1 corresponds to MDHEN and CDR2 to SYDVKM. At the junction V is shortened by 2 bases and J by 8 bases, with 9 bases in between. The CDR3 spans 12 residues, from the cysteine through the phenylalanine. CDR3 DNA only is kept here, 36 bases in frame from base 1.